Below are 15 T cell receptor beta chains sequenced from a single sample in a study of shared clonotypes between healthy human individuals. The table came from immunoSEQ multiplex PCR; TCRdb's copy has only in-frame clones and leaves some out. The table includes approximately 600,000 clones, approximately 95% detected once. Terminally differentiated effector memory CD45RA+ cells were excluded by CCR7 positive selection of CD45RO-negative cells. The specimen was naive CD8+ T cells sorted from blood. Every receptor here comes from a woman in her 30s in good health.

This clone was recorded only once. This chain uses TRBV27 with TRBJ2-3; D unresolved. This CDR3 is 13 amino acids long. Germline CDR1 MNHEY, CDR2 SMNVEV (reference sequence). V lost 6 bases and J 7 bases, leaving 14 bases between the germline ends. CDR3 in amino acids: CASSPGPAYTQYF. In DNA form, the CDR3 reads TGTGCCAGCAGCCCGGGCCCCGCGTATACGCAGTATTTT.

CDR3 in DNA: TGTGCCAGCAGTTGGGTAGCGGGGACAACCGATACGCAGTATTTT. Protein sequence: CASSWVAGTTDTQYF. The gene calls are TRBV6-6 and TRBJ2-3; 8 bases map to TRBD2. This CDR3 comprises 15 residues. Trimming took 4 bases from V and 6 from J; bases not matched to a gene: 9. CDR1 is MNHNY, CDR2 SVGAGI, per germline (reference sequence).

The chain uses TRBV27 and TRBJ1-6, with D perhaps matching TRBD1 (5 bases). CDR3 length: 16 amino acids. V was pared by 3 bases and J by 7 bases, with 16 bases between. Looked up from germline, CDR1 is MNHEY and CDR2 is SMNVEV (reference sequence). CDR3 bases: TGTGCCAGCAGTTTCGGGGAGGGGAGACAGAATTCACCCCTCCACTTT. It codes for CASSFGEGRQNSPLHF.

The chain couples TRBV27 to TRBJ2-3; 7 nucleotides line up with TRBD1. Germline values: CDR1 MNHEY, CDR2 SMNVEV (reference sequence). V was clipped by 0 bases and J by 2 bases; unmatched bases: 5. The CDR3 length is 16 residues. CDR3 region: CASSLSRTGLTDTQYF. Here the CDR3 DNA reads TGTGCCAGCAGTTTATCGCGGACAGGCCTCACAGATACGCAGTATTTT.

V and J are TRBV21-1 and TRBJ1-1; TRBD1 is taken as the D call from the table, unchecked against the DNA. TRBV21-1 is a listed pseudogene. The CDR3 spans 16 residues. The CDR3 bases are TGTGCCAGCAGCAAAGCAGGGGACAGGGTGAACACTGAAGCTTTCTTT. Translated, it gives CASSKAGDRVNTEAFF.

The J gene is TRBJ1-1, the V gene TRBV4-1; no reliable D call. V dropped 1 base and J dropped 0 bases, with 9 bases sitting between them. Germline V gene lookup returns CDR1 MGHRA and CDR2 YSYEKL. This CDR3 region has 15 residues. The CDR3 here is CASSQGEEMNTEAFF. CDR3 nucleotides: TGCGCCAGCAGCCAAGGGGAGGAAATGAACACTGAAGCTTTCTTT.

The chain joins TRBV2 to TRBJ2-7; 11 bases match TRBD2. V was clipped by 2 bases and J by 4 bases; unmatched bases: 4. Germline-derived CDR1 and CDR2 are SNHLY and FYNNEI. CDR3 size: 15 residues. The CDR3 DNA reads as TGTGCCAGCAGTGAAACTACTAGCGGGAGATACGAGCAGTACTTC. Amino acid sequence: CASSETTSGRYEQYF. Filled out from reference TRBV2 and TRBJ2-7, the complete variable domain reads EPEVTQTPSHQVTQMGQEVILRCVPISNHLYFYWYRQILGQKVEFLVSFYNNEISEKSEIFDDQFSVERPDGSNFTLKIRSTKLEDSAMYFCASSETTSGRYEQYFGPGTRLTVT.

This clone was recorded once. The V and J genes are TRBV7-9 and TRBJ2-5; 8 bases map to TRBD1. The V gene's germline CDR1 is SEHNR and CDR2 FQNEAQ (reference sequence). J gave up 3 bases and V 6 bases, and 0 bases lay outside the gene matches. This CDR3 region has 12 residues. CDR3 in amino acids: CASRTGEETQYF. The DNA for the CDR3 is TGTGCCAGCAGGACAGGGGAAGAGACCCAGTACTTC.

The chain couples TRBV5-4 to TRBJ2-7; D perhaps matches TRBD1 (6 bases). V dropped 4 bases and J dropped 4 bases, with 12 bases sitting between them. This CDR3 region has 13 residues. The germline CDR1 and CDR2 sequences are SGHNT and YYREEE (reference sequence). The CDR3 DNA reads as TGTGCCAGCAGCCCGGACAGCGAATACGAGCAGTACTTC. It translates to CASSPDSEYEQYF.

The chain links TRBV15 to TRBJ2-7; TRBD2 matches 14 bases. Germline CDR1 and CDR2: LNHNV and YYDKDF (reference sequence). This CDR3 comprises 15 residues. V was pared by 5 bases and J by 3 bases, with 3 bases of the junction left unmatched. DNA of the CDR3: TGTGCCACCAGCGCGACTAGCGGGAGGGACTACGAGCAGTACTTC. This sequence encodes CATSATSGRDYEQYF.

The genes are TRBV5-1 and TRBJ2-7; D unresolved. With 0 bases removed from V and 3 bases from J, the gap between germline ends came to 7 bases. CDR3 size: 13 residues. Germline loops: CDR1 SGHRS, CDR2 YFSETQ. The chain's CDR3 is CASSLGISYEQYF. The CDR3 DNA is TGCGCCAGCAGCTTGGGGATCAGCTACGAGCAGTACTTC.

The CDR3 nucleotides are TGTGCCAGCAGTTTTGGACTAGCGGACTTCTACGAGCAGTACTTC. Translation: CASSFGLADFYEQYF. The J gene is TRBJ2-7, the V gene TRBV28; TRBD2 aligns across 10 bases. The CDR3 spans 15 residues. Germline V gene lookup returns CDR1 MDHEN and CDR2 SYDVKM. V was pared by 3 bases and J by 3 bases, with 5 bases of the junction left unmatched.

The J gene is TRBJ2-1, the V gene TRBV19; the match to TRBD2 covers 13 bases. The CDR3 totals 16 residues. In germline, CDR1 is LNHDA, CDR2 SQIVND (reference sequence). V was pared by 1 base and J by 8 bases, with 5 bases of the junction left unmatched. The CDR3 DNA reads TGTGCCAGTAGTATAGCCGGGACTAGCGGGATTCATGAGCAGTTCTTC. Protein product: CASSIAGTSGIHEQFF.

V usage is TRBV28 and J usage is TRBJ2-1; 10 bases line up with TRBD2. V trimming: 3 bases; J trimming: 8 bases; junction bases outside the gene matches: 19. The CDR3 covers 19 residues. Germline values: CDR1 MDHEN, CDR2 SYDVKM. The CDR3 protein is CASSLKVSGRPGRMDEQFF. The CDR3 DNA follows: TGTGCCAGCAGTTTGAAGGTTAGCGGGAGGCCGGGGAGGATGGATGAGCAGTTCTTC.

The chain uses TRBV7-9 and TRBJ2-1; the match to TRBD2 covers 7 bases. The CDR3 runs to 19 residues. V gave up 6 bases and J gave up 0 bases; unmatched junction bases: 17. Germline CDR1 is SEHNR and CDR2 is FQNEAQ (reference sequence). In DNA, the CDR3 is TGTGCCAGCAGTCATCCCCTAGGGCTAGCGGTAAGCTCCTACAATGAGCAGTTCTTC. Its translation: CASSHPLGLAVSSYNEQFF.